This passage covers 13 T cell receptor beta chains from one sample sequenced in a study of T cells in localized non-small cell lung cancer. TCRdb's table, derived via immunoSEQ multiplex PCR, lists solely in-frame clones and lacks some. The data hold over 70,000 clones, with just over 90% observed a single time. The sequencing here drew on PBMCs, taken before any cancer treatment. These receptors came from a woman aged 40 to 75 with stage II squamous cell lung carcinoma.

The V call is TRBV7-6, the J call TRBJ1-6; D perhaps matches TRBD1 (5 bases). The CDR3 sequence is 17 residues long. V was pared by 2 bases and J by 0 bases, with 11 bases between. From germline, CDR1 is SGHVS and CDR2 FNYEAQ. The CDR3 spells CASSLLTESSYNSPLHF. CDR3 nucleotide sequence: TGTGCCAGCAGCTTACTGACAGAAAGCTCCTATAATTCACCCCTCCACTTT. Supplemented by reference TRBV7-6 and TRBJ1-6, the full variable domain reads GAGVSQSPRYKVTKRGQDVALRCDPISGHVSLYWYRQALGQGPEFLTYFNYEAQQDKSGLPNDRFSAERPEGSISTLTIQRTEQRDSAMYRCASSLLTESSYNSPLHFGNGTRLTVT.

This chain links TRBV14 with TRBJ2-4; no firm D call. From germline, CDR1 is SGHDN and CDR2 FVKESK. V lost 2 bases, J lost 7 bases, and 12 bases lay in between. The CDR3 has 14 residues. This CDR3 is CASSQTSRMNIQYF. The CDR3 nucleotides are TGTGCCAGCAGCCAAACCAGCCGGATGAACATTCAGTACTTC.

The V call is TRBV19, the J call TRBJ1-5, with 11 nucleotides matching TRBD1. CDR3 length: 18 amino acids. V lost 5 bases to trimming and J lost 2 bases; unmatched junction nucleotides: 11. Germline values: CDR1 LNHDA, CDR2 SQIVND (reference sequence). In DNA, the CDR3 is TGTGCCAGTAGTCTGGACAGGGGGCAACTTACGGGCAATCAGCCCCAGCATTTT. It codes for CASSLDRGQLTGNQPQHF.

V gene TRBV5-8 combines with J gene TRBJ2-2; no reliable D call. The V gene lost 0 bases and the J gene lost 4 bases, with 13 bases spanning the gap. The CDR3 spans 16 residues. Germline V lookup: CDR1 SGHTS, CDR2 YDEGEE. CDR3 sequence (DNA): TGTGCCAGCAGCTTGGGTTCGGGCCCAACCACCGGGGAGCTGTTTTTT. This sequence encodes CASSLGSGPTTGELFF.

This chain links TRBV20-1 with TRBJ2-1; 8 bases agree with TRBD2. V was pared by 5 bases and J by 9 bases, with 3 bases of the junction left unmatched. The germline V gene has CDR1 DFQATT and CDR2 SNEGSKA (reference sequence). The CDR3 runs 11 residues. This chain's CDR3 is CSAGLAGEQFF. The CDR3 nucleotides are TGCAGTGCTGGACTAGCTGGTGAGCAGTTCTTC.

The V and J genes are TRBV7-9 and TRBJ1-4; no definite D call. Germline V lookup: CDR1 SEHNR, CDR2 FQNEAQ (reference sequence). The CDR3 is 15 amino acids. Trimming shortened V by 0 bases and J by 0 bases, and 5 bases separated the two germline ends. CDR3 in amino acids: CASSLAEATNEKLFF. The CDR3 nucleotides read TGTGCCAGCAGCTTAGCCGAGGCAACTAATGAAAAACTGTTTTTT.

This chain connects TRBV6-1 to TRBJ1-4; no reliable D call. This CDR3 comprises 11 residues. Germline assignment: CDR1 MNHNS and CDR2 SASEGT. With 7 bases removed from V and 4 bases from J, the gap between germline ends came to 4 bases. CDR3: CASTRNEKLFF. CDR3 nucleotide sequence: TGTGCCAGCACCCGTAATGAAAAACTGTTTTTT.

The table lists this clone with a count of one. The V gene is TRBV13, the J gene TRBJ2-1, with D unclear. Germline loops: CDR1 PRHDT, CDR2 FYEKMQ (reference sequence). The CDR3 length is 11 residues. Trimming took 2 bases from V and 4 from J, leaving 0 bases between them. The CDR3 coding sequence is TGTGCCAGCAGCTTATACAATGAGCAGTTCTTC. It is translated as CASSLYNEQFF.

The chain joins TRBV9 to TRBJ1-1; D gene unclear. V was trimmed by 0 bases and J by 1 base, leaving 7 bases between them. The CDR3 extends over 14 amino acids. Germline V gene sequence: CDR1 SGDLS, CDR2 YYNGEE. This chain's CDR3 is CASSVAISNTEAFF. The DNA for the CDR3 is TGTGCCAGCAGCGTAGCGATTTCGAACACTGAAGCTTTCTTT.

This clone is a singleton in its sample. This chain uses TRBV28 with TRBJ2-5; D call uncertain. V lost 5 bases and J lost 4, with 8 bases in between. The CDR3 sequence is 12 residues long. In germline, CDR1 is MDHEN, CDR2 SYDVKM. This CDR3 reads CASSLRGETQYF. In nucleotides, the CDR3 is TGTGCCAGCAGTCTGCGCGGAGAGACCCAGTACTTC.

This chain joins TRBV30 and TRBJ1-6, with TRBD1 identical over 7 bases. Germline lookup yields CDR1 GTSNPN and CDR2 SVGIG (reference sequence). With V trimmed by 0 bases and J by 8 bases, 7 bases remained unmatched. CDR3 length equals 15 residues. The CDR3 region has the DNA TGTGCCTGGAGTGTAGGGGGGACAGCGCATTCACCCCTCCACTTT. Protein product: CAWSVGGTAHSPLHF.

The chain employs TRBV27 and TRBJ2-3; the match to TRBD2 covers 10 bases. The CDR3 extends over 14 amino acids. The V gene end was trimmed by 6 bases and the J gene end by 3 bases; junction bases not matched to a gene: 3. CDR1 MNHEY and CDR2 SMNVEV come from the germline V gene (reference sequence). As DNA, the CDR3 is TGTGCCAGCAGCCCGGGACTAGCGACAGATACGCAGTATTTT. Its translation: CASSPGLATDTQYF.

The V and J genes are TRBV19 and TRBJ2-4, with D hard to call. CDR3 length: 12 residues. The V end was cut by 3 bases, the J end by 4 bases, with 4 bases between. The germline V gene has CDR1 LNHDA and CDR2 SQIVND (reference sequence). The CDR3 is CASSIDKNIQYF. Written as DNA, the CDR3 is TGTGCCAGTAGTATTGATAAAAACATTCAGTACTTC. The full variable domain, with the rest looked up from reference TRBV19 and TRBJ2-4, is DGGITQSPKYLFRKEGQNVTLSCEQNLNHDAMYWYRQDPGQGLRLIYYSQIVNDFQKGDIAEGYSVSREKKESFPLTVTSAQKNPTAFYLCASSIDKNIQYFGAGTRLSVL.